Each of the 19 T cell receptor beta chains below was sequenced from the same sample in a study of cytomegalovirus exposure and HLA in healthy donors. The study ran its PCR with 60 Vbeta and 13 Jbeta primers. Assay: immunoSEQ multiplex PCR; the TCRdb copy retains only in-frame clones and omits some. The sample has about 41,000 clones. Sequenced sample: PBMCs. All receptors derive from a man aged 25 to 45 in good health and CMV-seronegative.

J is TRBJ2-1 and V is TRBV29-1, with D possibly being TRBD2 (5 bases). The V end lost 4 bases, the J end lost 6 bases, and 13 bases lay between the germline ends. The CDR3 sequence is 13 residues long. The germline gives CDR1 SQVTM, CDR2 ANQGSEA. The CDR3 coding sequence is TGCAGCGTTGGAGGACGGGGATTCAATGAGCAGTTCTTC. Amino acids: CSVGGRGFNEQFF.

The chain recombines TRBV29-1 with TRBJ1-2; D not resolved. The CDR3 is 13 residues long. Per the germline V gene, CDR1 is SQVTM and CDR2 is ANQGSEA. V gave up 4 bases and J gave up 4 bases, with 13 bases separating them. CDR3 in DNA: TGCAGCGTTGTTCCCGTCCTCGGCTATGGCTACACCTTC. Translated: CSVVPVLGYGYTF.

The chain joins TRBV9 to TRBJ2-2, with 8 positions matching TRBD2. Trimming at V came to 4 bases and at J to 3 bases, leaving 5 bases not matched to a gene. CDR1 and CDR2 from the germline V gene are SGDLS and YYNGEE. The CDR3 contains 15 residues. CDR3 loop: CASSPGRAYTGELFF. The CDR3 coding sequence is TGTGCCAGCAGCCCCGGGAGGGCCTACACCGGGGAGCTGTTTTTT.

V gene TRBV5-6 combines with J gene TRBJ2-2, with a possible D match to TRBD2 (5 bases). V was trimmed by 4 bases and J by 6 bases, leaving 19 bases between them. The CDR3 has 16 amino acids. Germline-derived CDR1 and CDR2 are SGHDT and YYEEEE. This CDR3 reads CASSLRVGLAPGELFF. The DNA of the CDR3 is TGTGCCAGCAGCCTCCGGGTCGGTCTAGCCCCCGGGGAGCTGTTTTTT.

The CDR3 reads CASSYVASGSDNEQFF. CDR3 sequence (DNA): TGTGCCAGCAGTTACGTGGCGTCGGGGAGCGACAATGAGCAGTTCTTC. This chain joins TRBV6-5 and TRBJ2-1; tentatively, D is TRBD2 (5 bases). Germline V gene data show CDR1 as MNHEY and CDR2 as SVGAGI. The ends were cut back, 2 bases at V and 5 bases at J, with 16 bases in the middle. The CDR3 spans 16 residues.

CDR3 in DNA: TGCGCCAGCAGCTTGGGGAGGGATGAGCAGTTCTTC. Its protein is CASSLGRDEQFF. This sequence joins TRBV5-1 and TRBJ2-1, with D perhaps TRBD2 (6 bases). Germline CDR1 and CDR2: SGHRS and YFSETQ. The V end lost 0 bases, the J end lost 8 bases, and 6 bases lay between the germline ends. The CDR3 extends over 12 amino acids.

The chain has TRBV7-2 and TRBJ2-7; 10 nucleotides agree with TRBD2. CDR1 and CDR2 from the germline V gene are SGHTA and FQGNSA. CDR3 length equals 15 residues. V dropped 1 base and J dropped 3; count of bases not matched to a gene: 3. CDR3 nucleotides: TGTGCCAGCAGCTTAGAACTAGCGGGGAACTACGAGCAGTACTTC. Translation: CASSLELAGNYEQYF.

The V gene is TRBV12-5, the J gene TRBJ2-5, with 7 nucleotides matching TRBD1. The germline CDR1 and CDR2 sequences are LGHNT and FRNRAP. The CDR3 is made up of 15 amino acids. The junction had 7 bases not matched to a gene; V was cut back by 0 bases and J by 6 bases. DNA for the CDR3: TGTGCTAGTGGTTTGGTCAGACAGGGCGGTAAGACCCAGTACTTC. Translated, it gives CASGLVRQGGKTQYF.

The chain recombines TRBV25-1 with TRBJ2-2; 10 nucleotides agree with TRBD2. V was pared by 5 bases and J by 3 bases, with 6 bases of the junction left unmatched. The CDR3 runs to 16 residues. Germline V gives CDR1 MGHDK, CDR2 SYGVNS. CDR3 DNA sequence: TGTGCCAGCAGTAAACTAGCGGGACTGGACACCGGGGAGCTGTTTTTT. Translating it yields CASSKLAGLDTGELFF.

The V gene is TRBV19, the J gene TRBJ2-2; tentative D call: TRBD2 (6 bases). CDR3 length: 15 amino acids. The V end was cut by 4 bases, the J end by 7 bases, with 16 bases between. Germline-derived CDR1 and CDR2 are LNHDA and SQIVND (reference sequence). DNA of the CDR3: TGTGCCAGTAGTACGTTTAGGGAGGATGGCGGGGAGCTGTTTTTT. Translated: CASSTFREDGGELFF.

The chain joins TRBV7-9 to TRBJ1-4, with D possibly matching TRBD1 (6 bases). With 5 bases removed from V and 11 bases from J, the gap between germline ends came to 12 bases. Germline V gene sequence: CDR1 SEHNR, CDR2 FQNEAQ (reference sequence). The CDR3 loop spans 12 amino acids. Here the CDR3 reads CASSEQGPKLFF. The CDR3 DNA sequence: TGTGCCAGCAGCGAACAGGGCCCTAAACTGTTTTTT.

V gene TRBV6-1 combines with J gene TRBJ1-2; 8 nucleotides align to TRBD1. V gave up 8 bases and J gave up 4 bases; unmatched junction bases: 6. CDR1 MNHNS and CDR2 SASEGT come from the germline V gene. The CDR3 is 13 amino acids. CDR3 in amino acids: CASGKDRAYGYTF. CDR3 coding DNA: TGTGCCAGCGGGAAGGACAGGGCCTATGGCTACACCTTC.

To note about this clone: The same CDR3 is also encoded by other DNA sequences in this sample. The genes are TRBV5-1 and TRBJ1-2; 8 nucleotides agree with TRBD1. V was clipped by 0 bases and J by 8 bases; unmatched bases: 6. The CDR3 contains 14 residues. Per the germline V gene, CDR1 is SGHRS and CDR2 is YFSETQ. The CDR3 protein is CASSLAGTGGGYTF. CDR3 in DNA: TGCGCCAGCAGCTTGGCCGGGACAGGAGGGGGCTACACCTTC.

This chain connects TRBV10-3 to TRBJ1-5; unclear D gene. V was shortened by 2 bases and J by 2 bases, with 10 bases between the two germline ends. This CDR3 is 15 amino acids long. Germline CDR1 ENHRY, CDR2 SYGVKD. This CDR3 reads CAISEKYTGNQPQHF. In nucleotides, the CDR3 is TGTGCCATCAGTGAGAAGTATACGGGCAATCAGCCCCAGCATTTT.

The CDR3, as DNA: TGTGCCAGTAGCACAAGGGGGGGTTCCGGGGAGCTGTTTTTT. This encodes CASSTRGGSGELFF. This chain uses TRBV19 with TRBJ2-2; tentative D call: TRBD2 (7 bases). The V and J ends lost 6 bases and 6 bases respectively, with 14 bases between them. The CDR3 loop spans 14 amino acids. Germline CDR1 reads LNHDA; CDR2 reads SQIVND (reference sequence).

This sequence joins TRBV4-1 and TRBJ2-7; no definite D call. This CDR3 is built from 13 residues. The germline V gene encodes CDR1 MGHRA and CDR2 YSYEKL. V shed 4 bases and J shed 3 bases, with 10 bases lying between them. The CDR3 reads CASSLFKSYEQYF. The CDR3 coding sequence is TGCGCCAGCAGCCTCTTCAAGAGCTACGAGCAGTACTTC.

The chain couples TRBV30 to TRBJ2-2; TRBD2 matches at 9 bases. The CDR3 runs to 14 residues. Trimming at V came to 3 bases and at J to 5 bases, leaving 4 bases not matched to a gene. Per germline, CDR1 GTSNPN and CDR2 SVGIG (reference sequence). This chain's CDR3 is CAWSLGLATGELFF. The CDR3 coding sequence is TGTGCCTGGAGCCTGGGACTAGCTACCGGGGAGCTGTTTTTT.

Worth noting for this clone: A junction boundary mismatches the germline segment, possibly from a read error. The chain links TRBV5-1 to TRBJ1-1; no firm D call. The CDR3 is 14 amino acids. Looked up from germline, CDR1 is SGHRS and CDR2 is YFSETQ. In DNA, the CDR3 is TGCGCCAGCAGCTCCGCGGGTTCGGGCACTGAAGATTTCTTT. This encodes CASSSAGSGTEDFF.

This chain links TRBV5-1 with TRBJ2-3; maybe TRBD2 (6 bases). Looked up from germline, CDR1 is SGHRS and CDR2 is YFSETQ. This CDR3 comprises 15 residues. V shed 3 bases and J shed 0 bases, with 11 bases lying between them. The CDR3 loop is CASSSGLQSTDTQYF. CDR3 nucleotide sequence: TGCGCCAGCAGCTCGGGACTTCAGAGCACAGATACGCAGTATTTT. Drawing the rest from reference TRBV5-1 and TRBJ2-3, the complete variable domain is KAGVTQTPRYLIKTRGQQVTLSCSPISGHRSVSWYQQTPGQGLQFLFEYFSETQRNKGNFPGRFSGRQFSNSRSEMNVSTLELGDSALYLCASSSGLQSTDTQYFGPGTRLTVL.